A selection of T cell receptor beta chains follows, all from one sample in a study of blood T cells in healthy people across ages. TCRdb reprocessed the 5' RACE reads with MiXCR, giving one entry per CDR3 protein. The sample has 600,000 to 1,000,000 distinct CDR3 sequences, 20% to 25% seen once; the top ten hold more than 3%. This sample also belongs to another study, concerning T cells of mothers and their children.

Sequenced input: blood. These receptors were collected from a boy aged 5-17 years in good health. Each CDR3 is given with its conserved first and last residue. The order of the fields is J gene, clone size, D gene, CDR3 length, V gene, CDR3 protein, CDR3 DNA. D genes are given only for firm matches. Clone size is not always given. Where it is, it says once, few, many or a class for expanded clones.

j_call: TRBJ2-7
clone_size: .
d_call: .
cdr3_length: 15
v_call: TRBV5-1
cdr3_aa: CASSFEGTGSYEQYF
cdr3_nt: TGCGCCAGCAGCTTCGAAGGGACCGGCTCGTACGAGCAGTACTTC

j_call: TRBJ2-1
clone_size: .
d_call: .
cdr3_length: 14
v_call: TRBV19
cdr3_aa: CASSWSGLYNEQFF
cdr3_nt: TGTGCCAGTAGTTGGAGCGGACTATACAATGAGCAGTTCTTC

j_call: TRBJ2-5
clone_size: few
d_call: .
cdr3_length: 13
v_call: TRBV7-2
cdr3_aa: CASSFARQETQYF
cdr3_nt: TGTGCCAGCAGCTTCGCCAGACAAGAGACCCAGTACTTC

j_call: TRBJ2-3
clone_size: few
d_call: .
cdr3_length: 17
v_call: TRBV18
cdr3_aa: CASSPPLGQSGADTQYF
cdr3_nt: TGTGCCAGCTCACCACCTCTCGGACAGAGTGGCGCAGATACGCAGTATTTT

j_call: TRBJ2-1
clone_size: .
d_call: TRBD2
cdr3_length: 12
v_call: TRBV7-2
cdr3_aa: CASGLAGFEQFF
cdr3_nt: TGTGCCAGCGGACTAGCGGGATTCGAGCAGTTCTTC

j_call: TRBJ2-7
clone_size: few
d_call: .
cdr3_length: 12
v_call: TRBV7-8
cdr3_aa: CASSLVYREQYF
cdr3_nt: TGTGCCAGCAGCTTAGTTTACCGGGAGCAGTACTTC

j_call: TRBJ2-1
clone_size: .
d_call: TRBD2
cdr3_length: 15
v_call: TRBV5-1
cdr3_aa: CASSLDDSGGNEQFF
cdr3_nt: TGCGCCAGCAGCTTGGATGATAGCGGGGGGAATGAGCAGTTCTTC

j_call: TRBJ2-7
clone_size: few
d_call: .
cdr3_length: 14
v_call: TRBV20-1
cdr3_aa: CSAPDVGSSYEQYF
cdr3_nt: TGCAGTGCCCCTGATGTGGGGAGCTCCTACGAGCAGTACTTC

j_call: TRBJ1-1
clone_size: .
d_call: .
cdr3_length: 12
v_call: TRBV20-1
cdr3_aa: CSGSSRQSEAFF
cdr3_nt: TGCAGTGGTTCATCCCGGCAAAGTGAAGCTTTCTTT

j_call: TRBJ2-1
clone_size: few
d_call: .
cdr3_length: 12
v_call: TRBV4-2
cdr3_aa: CASSFGGSEQFF
cdr3_nt: TGTGCCAGCAGCTTTGGGGGGAGTGAGCAGTTCTTC

j_call: TRBJ1-2
clone_size: .
d_call: .
cdr3_length: 13
v_call: TRBV6-5
cdr3_aa: CASRSDRSYGYTF
cdr3_nt: TGTGCCAGCAGATCAGACCGCTCCTATGGCTACACCTTC

j_call: TRBJ2-7
clone_size: few
d_call: .
cdr3_length: 15
v_call: TRBV12-3/TRBV12-4
cdr3_aa: CASSLGRLSSYEQYF
cdr3_nt: TGTGCCAGCAGTTTAGGAAGACTAAGCTCCTACGAGCAGTACTTC

j_call: TRBJ2-5
clone_size: few
d_call: TRBD1
cdr3_length: 15
v_call: TRBV18
cdr3_aa: CASSPGQGVLETQYF
cdr3_nt: TGTGCCAGCTCACCAGGGCAGGGGGTCTTAGAGACCCAGTACTTC

j_call: TRBJ2-3
clone_size: .
d_call: .
cdr3_length: 12
v_call: TRBV15
cdr3_aa: CATSRAIHTQYF
cdr3_nt: TGTGCCACCAGCAGAGCCATACATACGCAGTATTTT

j_call: TRBJ2-3
clone_size: .
d_call: TRBD1
cdr3_length: 15
v_call: TRBV4-3
cdr3_aa: CASSSGQGAADTQYF
cdr3_nt: TGCGCCAGCAGCTCGGGACAGGGGGCAGCAGATACGCAGTATTTT

j_call: TRBJ2-1
clone_size: few
d_call: .
cdr3_length: 16
v_call: TRBV7-9
cdr3_aa: CASSDPRRISYNEQFF
cdr3_nt: TGTGCCAGCAGCGATCCCCGGAGGATCTCCTACAATGAGCAGTTCTTC

j_call: TRBJ1-1
clone_size: .
d_call: TRBD1
cdr3_length: 14
v_call: TRBV5-1
cdr3_aa: CASSPPGGGTEAFF
cdr3_nt: TGCGCCAGCAGCCCCCCAGGGGGCGGAACTGAAGCTTTCTTT

j_call: TRBJ2-1
clone_size: .
d_call: TRBD2
cdr3_length: 14
v_call: TRBV7-3
cdr3_aa: CASSTTGTRNEQFF
cdr3_nt: TGTGCCAGCAGCACTACCGGGACTAGAAATGAGCAGTTCTTC

j_call: TRBJ2-5
clone_size: few
d_call: .
cdr3_length: 15
v_call: TRBV20-1
cdr3_aa: CSARAGIYPPETQYF
cdr3_nt: TGCAGTGCTAGAGCCGGGATATACCCACCAGAGACCCAGTACTTC

j_call: TRBJ2-1
clone_size: many
d_call: .
cdr3_length: 15
v_call: TRBV27
cdr3_aa: CASSFQGSTYNEQFF
cdr3_nt: TGTGCCAGCAGTTTTCAGGGATCCACCTACAATGAGCAGTTCTTC

j_call: TRBJ2-1
clone_size: .
d_call: .
cdr3_length: 19
v_call: TRBV21-1
cdr3_aa: CASSKAERCAGPTLNEQFF
cdr3_nt: TGTGCCAGCAGCAAAGCTGAGAGATGCGCGGGCCCCACCTTAAATGAGCAGTTCTTC

j_call: TRBJ2-1
clone_size: .
d_call: TRBD2
cdr3_length: 15
v_call: TRBV7-8
cdr3_aa: CASSPLAGIYNEQFF
cdr3_nt: TGTGCCAGCAGCCCCCTAGCGGGCATCTACAATGAGCAGTTCTTC

j_call: TRBJ2-7
clone_size: .
d_call: TRBD1
cdr3_length: 14
v_call: TRBV20-1
cdr3_aa: CSAMRGQGAYEQYF
cdr3_nt: TGCAGTGCTATGCGGGGACAGGGGGCTTACGAGCAGTACTTC

j_call: TRBJ2-3
clone_size: .
d_call: .
cdr3_length: 14
v_call: TRBV7-9
cdr3_aa: CASGRIIRTDTQYF
cdr3_nt: TGTGCCAGCGGTCGAATCATTCGCACAGATACGCAGTATTTT

j_call: TRBJ2-2
clone_size: .
d_call: .
cdr3_length: 15
v_call: TRBV12-3/TRBV12-4
cdr3_aa: CASSRTNPSTGELFF
cdr3_nt: TGTGCCAGTAGTCGGACCAATCCGAGCACCGGGGAGCTGTTTTTT

j_call: TRBJ2-7
clone_size: .
d_call: .
cdr3_length: 14
v_call: TRBV12-3/TRBV12-4
cdr3_aa: CASSAGTTNYEQYF
cdr3_nt: TGTGCCAGCAGTGCCGGGACCACCAACTACGAGCAGTACTTC

j_call: TRBJ2-1
clone_size: few
d_call: TRBD2
cdr3_length: 16
v_call: TRBV7-9
cdr3_aa: CASSSLSGGSLNEQFF
cdr3_nt: TGTGCCAGCAGCTCGCTGAGCGGGGGCAGCTTGAATGAGCAGTTCTTC

j_call: TRBJ2-7
clone_size: .
d_call: .
cdr3_length: 15
v_call: TRBV11-2
cdr3_aa: CASSLEWGGRNEQYF
cdr3_nt: TGTGCCAGCAGCTTAGAATGGGGGGGCAGGAACGAGCAGTACTTC

j_call: TRBJ2-2
clone_size: .
d_call: TRBD1
cdr3_length: 16
v_call: TRBV12-3/TRBV12-4
cdr3_aa: CASSPGTGGDTGVLFF
cdr3_nt: TGTGCCAGCAGTCCCGGGACAGGGGGGGACACCGGGGTGCTGTTTTTT

j_call: TRBJ2-3
clone_size: .
d_call: TRBD2
cdr3_length: 12
v_call: TRBV7-3
cdr3_aa: CASSSAGGTQYF
cdr3_nt: TGTGCCAGCAGCTCAGCGGGGGGTACGCAGTATTTT

j_call: TRBJ2-7
clone_size: few
d_call: TRBD1
cdr3_length: 13
v_call: TRBV6-5
cdr3_aa: CASRGQGLREQYF
cdr3_nt: TGTGCCAGCCGCGGACAGGGGCTACGCGAGCAGTACTTC

j_call: TRBJ1-5
clone_size: .
d_call: TRBD1
cdr3_length: 13
v_call: TRBV28
cdr3_aa: CAGSDRGLQPQHF
cdr3_nt: TGTGCCGGCAGTGACAGGGGACTGCAGCCCCAGCATTTT

j_call: TRBJ1-6
clone_size: .
d_call: TRBD1
cdr3_length: 14
v_call: TRBV10-3
cdr3_aa: CAIRTQGNNSPLHF
cdr3_nt: TGTGCCATCAGAACACAGGGGAATAATTCACCCCTCCACTTT

j_call: TRBJ2-7
clone_size: .
d_call: .
cdr3_length: 15
v_call: TRBV2
cdr3_aa: CASSESGTGHYEQYF
cdr3_nt: TGTGCCAGCAGTGAGAGTGGGACTGGCCATTACGAGCAGTACTTC

j_call: TRBJ2-7
clone_size: few
d_call: .
cdr3_length: 14
v_call: TRBV5-4
cdr3_aa: CASSVGLGNYEQYF
cdr3_nt: TGTGCCAGCAGCGTGGGACTGGGCAACTACGAGCAGTACTTC

j_call: TRBJ1-1
clone_size: .
d_call: .
cdr3_length: 14
v_call: TRBV7-8
cdr3_aa: CASSQLAGNTEAFF
cdr3_nt: TGTGCCAGCAGCCAACTAGCGGGGAACACTGAAGCTTTCTTT

j_call: TRBJ2-3
clone_size: .
d_call: TRBD2
cdr3_length: 14
v_call: TRBV29-1
cdr3_aa: CSVLGRAVTDTQYF
cdr3_nt: TGCAGCGTTCTCGGGAGGGCAGTTACAGATACGCAGTATTTT

j_call: TRBJ2-7
clone_size: .
d_call: TRBD2
cdr3_length: 16
v_call: TRBV7-2
cdr3_aa: CASSLAFSGVTYEQYF
cdr3_nt: TGTGCCAGCAGCTTAGCGTTTAGCGGGGTGACCTACGAGCAGTACTTC

j_call: TRBJ2-7
clone_size: .
d_call: TRBD2
cdr3_length: 15
v_call: TRBV4-1
cdr3_aa: CASSLSGIPPYEQYF
cdr3_nt: TGCGCCAGCAGTCTCAGCGGGATCCCACCCTACGAGCAGTACTTC

j_call: TRBJ2-1
clone_size: few
d_call: .
cdr3_length: 17
v_call: TRBV4-2
cdr3_aa: CASSQDEWSGLNNEQFF
cdr3_nt: TGTGCCAGCAGCCAAGATGAGTGGTCGGGACTCAACAATGAGCAGTTCTTC

j_call: TRBJ1-4
clone_size: .
d_call: .
cdr3_length: 10
v_call: TRBV20-1
cdr3_aa: CSASNEKLFF
cdr3_nt: TGCAGTGCGTCGAATGAAAAACTGTTTTTT

j_call: TRBJ1-2
clone_size: .
d_call: .
cdr3_length: 11
v_call: TRBV7-2
cdr3_aa: CASSFMYGYTF
cdr3_nt: TGTGCCAGCAGCTTTATGTATGGCTACACCTTC

j_call: TRBJ2-7
clone_size: few
d_call: TRBD1
cdr3_length: 17
v_call: TRBV18
cdr3_aa: CASSPLAPGGQTYEQYF
cdr3_nt: TGTGCCAGCTCACCGTTAGCCCCAGGGGGCCAAACCTACGAGCAGTACTTC

j_call: TRBJ2-7
clone_size: .
d_call: .
cdr3_length: 14
v_call: TRBV5-1
cdr3_aa: CASSLESRSYEQYF
cdr3_nt: TGCGCCAGCAGCTTGGAATCCAGGTCCTACGAGCAGTACTTC

j_call: TRBJ2-7
clone_size: .
d_call: TRBD2
cdr3_length: 18
v_call: TRBV14
cdr3_aa: CASSQDLTSGSSSYEQYF
cdr3_nt: TGTGCCAGCAGCCAAGATTTGACTAGCGGGAGTAGCTCCTACGAGCAGTACTTC

j_call: TRBJ1-1
clone_size: few
d_call: TRBD1
cdr3_length: 16
v_call: TRBV7-9
cdr3_aa: CASSLSGQGANTEAFF
cdr3_nt: TGTGCCAGCAGCTTATCCGGACAGGGGGCGAACACTGAAGCTTTCTTT

j_call: TRBJ2-5
clone_size: many
d_call: .
cdr3_length: 13
v_call: TRBV11-2
cdr3_aa: CASSWGRQETQYF
cdr3_nt: TGTGCCAGCAGCTGGGGCCGACAAGAGACCCAGTACTTC

j_call: TRBJ1-5
clone_size: .
d_call: .
cdr3_length: 15
v_call: TRBV24-1
cdr3_aa: CATSETDSESQPQHF
cdr3_nt: TGTGCCACCAGTGAAACCGACAGTGAAAGTCAGCCCCAGCATTTT

j_call: TRBJ2-5
clone_size: many
d_call: .
cdr3_length: 14
v_call: TRBV3-1
cdr3_aa: CASSQGTGYYEQYF
cdr3_nt: TGTGCCAGCAGCCAAGGGACCGGGTACTACGAGCAATACTTC